This T cell receptor (beta chain) was recovered during a study of blood T cells in healthy people across ages. Whole-study results and caveats: It was held that diversity estimates obtained from one million T cells represented underestimates.

Then a second PCR, running about 6 to 12 cycles, was carried out with a sample-barcoded 5' primer and a J-beta primer mix. TCRdb independently ran MiXCR on the 5' RACE reads; one entry per CDR3 protein. The top ten clones hold 6.5% to 8.5% of a sample with some 1.5 million distinct CDR3 sequences, 28% of them seen once. The sample providers were healthy Caucasian people from Russia, aged roughly 6 to 95. Each sample provided at least 6 micrograms of extracted total RNA. This clonotype was seen only a few times. Its matching antigen is unknown. This clonotype was sampled from a woman aged 25 to 39 in good health. The specimen was blood.

CDR3 loop: CASSGGAVGSYNEQFF. The CDR3 DNA reads TGCGCCAGCAGCGGGGGTGCGGTAGGCTCCTACAATGAGCAGTTCTTC. The genes are TRBV4-3 and TRBJ2-1; perhaps D is TRBD1 or TRBD2 (5 bases each). V gave up 5 bases and J gave up 0 bases, with 14 bases separating them. CDR1 LGHNA and CDR2 YSLEER come from the germline V gene. This CDR3 is built from 16 residues.